These T cell receptor beta chains were read from a single sample in a study of identical twins. TCRdb processed the 5' RACE reads anew with MiXCR; each CDR3 protein has one entry. The sample has over 200,000 distinct CDR3 sequences, approximately 10% seen once. Sample: memory T cells sorted from blood. Receptor source: a man aged 45-65 years in good health. Both conserved end residues are part of each CDR3. D genes are given only for firm matches. Expanded clones get a size class; other rows say once, few or many, or leave the size out.

clone_size,v_call,j_call,d_call,cdr3_aa,cdr3_nt
few,TRBV5-8,TRBJ1-1,-,CASNPGGYSEAFF,TGTGCCAGCAACCCGGGAGGGTATAGTGAAGCTTTCTTT
few,TRBV7-9,TRBJ2-1,-,CASTGPPSHNEQFF,TGTGCCAGCACTGGGCCCCCGAGCCACAATGAGCAGTTCTTC
many,TRBV7-2,TRBJ1-4,TRBD1,CASSWTGGNEKLFF,TGTGCCAGCAGCTGGACAGGGGGGAATGAAAAACTGTTTTTT
many,TRBV29-1,TRBJ2-5,-,CSVGGRVYQETQYF,TGCAGCGTCGGCGGGCGTGTATACCAAGAGACCCAGTACTTC
few,TRBV28,TRBJ1-5,-,CASRGGASGNQPQHF,TGTGCCAGCCGGGGGGGGGCAAGTGGCAATCAGCCCCAGCATTTT
medium-sized,TRBV10-3,TRBJ2-5,-,CAISTSEETQYF,TGTGCCATCAGCACTAGTGAGGAGACCCAGTACTTC
few,TRBV6-2/TRBV6-3,TRBJ1-4,TRBD1,CASREQGPGFEKLFF,TGTGCCAGCAGGGAACAGGGGCCGGGATTTGAAAAACTGTTTTTT
-,TRBV20-1,TRBJ1-1,TRBD1,CSAREGTGDNTEAFF,TGCAGTGCTAGAGAAGGGACAGGCGACAACACTGAAGCTTTCTTT
many,TRBV5-6,TRBJ2-1,TRBD1,CASSLVARQGIFDNEQFF,TGTGCCAGCAGCTTGGTGGCCAGACAGGGGATTTTCGACAATGAGCAGTTCTTC
many,TRBV7-2,TRBJ2-5,-,CASSSATMKETQYF,TGTGCCAGCAGCTCCGCCACTATGAAAGAGACCCAGTACTTC
few,TRBV7-2,TRBJ1-6,-,CASSFGRARNSPLHF,TGTGCCAGCAGCTTCGGACGGGCCCGGAATTCACCCCTCCACTTT
many,TRBV20-1,TRBJ2-5,-,CSAPRQARQETQYF,TGCAGTGCTCCCCGACAGGCTCGGCAAGAGACCCAGTACTTC
many,TRBV11-1,TRBJ2-1,-,CASSLRAGATYNEQFF,TGTGCCAGCAGCTTACGGGCAGGGGCCACCTACAATGAGCAGTTCTTC
few,TRBV4-2,TRBJ1-1,-,CASSQDPGMDTEAFF,TGTGCCAGCAGCCAAGATCCGGGCATGGACACTGAAGCTTTCTTT
many,TRBV5-1,TRBJ2-3,TRBD2,CASSLGLAGAADTQYF,TGCGCCAGCAGCTTGGGACTAGCGGGAGCGGCAGATACGCAGTATTTT
few,TRBV12-3/TRBV12-4,TRBJ1-5,-,CASSWSGGQPQHF,TGTGCCAGCAGTTGGTCGGGGGGTCAGCCCCAGCATTTT
-,TRBV9,TRBJ2-2,TRBD2,CASSVGLAVSNTGELFF,TGTGCCAGCAGCGTAGGGCTAGCGGTATCGAACACCGGGGAGCTGTTTTTT
few,TRBV4-3,TRBJ2-7,TRBD1,CASSQEVGTGMTGEQYF,TGCGCCAGCAGCCAAGAAGTCGGGACAGGGATGACCGGCGAGCAGTACTTC
few,TRBV30,TRBJ2-2,-,CAWSEWLRGELFF,TGTGCCTGGAGTGAATGGTTGAGAGGGGAGCTGTTTTTT
-,TRBV15,TRBJ2-2,-,CATSRGVQDTGELFF,TGTGCCACCAGCAGAGGGGTACAGGACACCGGGGAGCTGTTTTTT
-,TRBV13,TRBJ2-7,-,CASSLEPGEMGEQYF,TGTGCCAGCAGCTTAGAACCAGGAGAGATGGGGGAGCAGTACTTC
many,TRBV29-1,TRBJ2-2,TRBD1,CSVATGTGGTGELFF,TGCAGCGTTGCTACCGGGACAGGGGGTACCGGGGAGCTGTTTTTT
many,TRBV3-1,TRBJ1-5,TRBD1,CASSQAGLQGQDQPQHF,TGTGCCAGCAGCCAAGCGGGCTTGCAGGGACAGGACCAGCCCCAGCATTTT
few,TRBV7-2,TRBJ1-1,-,CASSKGTQNTEAFF,TGTGCCAGCAGCAAAGGGACCCAGAACACTGAAGCTTTCTTT
-,TRBV3-1,TRBJ2-3,-,CASSQEVADTQYF,TGTGCCAGCAGCCAAGAAGTTGCAGATACGCAGTATTTT
many,TRBV29-1,TRBJ2-1,TRBD1,CSVEARDRGRNEQFF,TGCAGCGTTGAGGCGAGGGACAGGGGGCGGAATGAGCAGTTCTTC
many,TRBV11-1,TRBJ2-3,-,CASSQWGLGSTDTQYF,TGTGCCAGCAGCCAATGGGGATTGGGTAGCACAGATACGCAGTATTTT
once,TRBV7-2,TRBJ1-3,TRBD1,CASNQGASGNTIYF,TGTGCCAGCAACCAGGGGGCGTCCGGAAACACCATATATTTT
-,TRBV20-1,TRBJ2-7,-,CSPLRGNHEQYF,TGCAGCCCCTTACGGGGGAATCACGAGCAGTACTTC
few,TRBV14,TRBJ1-2,-,CASSQNRVGYTF,TGTGCCAGCAGCCAGAACAGGGTTGGCTACACCTTC
-,TRBV7-2,TRBJ2-5,TRBD2,CASSRGGGAGQETQYF,TGTGCCAGCAGCCGGGGCGGGGGAGCCGGCCAAGAGACCCAGTACTTC
-,TRBV11-2,TRBJ2-7,-,CASSLDWWGDLDEQYF,TGTGCCAGCAGCTTAGATTGGTGGGGGGACCTCGACGAGCAGTACTTC
few,TRBV7-8,TRBJ2-7,-,CASSPRGGKSSYEQYF,TGTGCCAGCAGCCCGCGCGGAGGGAAAAGCTCCTACGAGCAGTACTTC
many,TRBV28,TRBJ1-4,-,CASNSAGVKVSDEKLFF,TGTGCCAGCAACTCCGCAGGGGTAAAGGTTTCGGATGAAAAACTGTTTTTT
few,TRBV7-2,TRBJ2-3,TRBD2,CASSFGLAGRADTQYF,TGTGCCAGCAGCTTTGGACTAGCGGGTCGGGCAGATACGCAGTATTTT
few,TRBV28,TRBJ2-1,-,CASSLFRDSQRSYNEQFF,TGTGCCAGCAGTTTATTCCGGGACTCCCAACGCTCCTACAATGAGCAGTTCTTC
-,TRBV11-2,TRBJ2-5,TRBD1,CASSVGTDQETQYF,TGTGCCAGCAGCGTTGGGACAGACCAAGAGACCCAGTACTTC
many,TRBV5-1,TRBJ2-5,-,CASRQGLQETQYF,TGCGCCAGCAGACAGGGCCTCCAAGAGACCCAGTACTTC
few,TRBV5-1,TRBJ2-3,TRBD2,CASSLIPSGGAITDTQYF,TGCGCCAGCAGTCTAATCCCTAGCGGGGGGGCCATTACAGATACGCAGTATTTT
-,TRBV12-3/TRBV12-4,TRBJ1-1,-,CASSLQMNTEAFF,TGTGCCAGCAGTCTTCAGATGAACACTGAAGCTTTCTTT
many,TRBV7-2,TRBJ2-2,TRBD1,CASSLATGGFTGELFF,TGTGCCAGCAGCCTAGCGACAGGGGGATTCACCGGGGAGCTGTTTTTT
many,TRBV6-1,TRBJ2-1,TRBD2,CASSRGLAVYNEQFF,TGTGCCAGCAGCCGGGGACTAGCGGTCTACAATGAGCAGTTCTTC